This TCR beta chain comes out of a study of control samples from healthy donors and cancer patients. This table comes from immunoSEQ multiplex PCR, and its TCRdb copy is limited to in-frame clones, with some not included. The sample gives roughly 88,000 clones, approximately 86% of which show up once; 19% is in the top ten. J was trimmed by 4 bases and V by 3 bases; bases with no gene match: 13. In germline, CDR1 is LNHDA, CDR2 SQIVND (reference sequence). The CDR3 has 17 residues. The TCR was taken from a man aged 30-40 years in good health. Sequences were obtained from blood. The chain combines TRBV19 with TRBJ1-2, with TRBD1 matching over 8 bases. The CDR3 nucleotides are TGTGCCAGTAGTATTAGTTCCGCCGGGACAGGTTCCTATGGCTACACCTTC. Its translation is CASSISSAGTGSYGYTF. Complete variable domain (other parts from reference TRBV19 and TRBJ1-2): DGGITQSPKYLFRKEGQNVTLSCEQNLNHDAMYWYRQDPGQGLRLIYYSQIVNDFQKGDIAEGYSVSREKKESFPLTVTSAQKNPTAFYLCASSISSAGTGSYGYTFGSGTRLTVV.